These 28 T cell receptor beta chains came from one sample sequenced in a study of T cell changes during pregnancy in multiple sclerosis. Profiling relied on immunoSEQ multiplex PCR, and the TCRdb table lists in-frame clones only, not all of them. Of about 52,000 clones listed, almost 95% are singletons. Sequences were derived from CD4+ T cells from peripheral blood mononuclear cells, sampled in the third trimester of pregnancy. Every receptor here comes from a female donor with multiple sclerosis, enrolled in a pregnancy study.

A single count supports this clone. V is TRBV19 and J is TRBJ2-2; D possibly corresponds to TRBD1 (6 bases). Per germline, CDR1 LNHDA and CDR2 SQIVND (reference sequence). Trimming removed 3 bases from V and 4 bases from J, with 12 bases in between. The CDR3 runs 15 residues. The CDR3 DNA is TGTGCCAGTAGTATGGTTGGGACAACCACCGGGGAGCTGTTTTTT. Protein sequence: CASSMVGTTTGELFF.

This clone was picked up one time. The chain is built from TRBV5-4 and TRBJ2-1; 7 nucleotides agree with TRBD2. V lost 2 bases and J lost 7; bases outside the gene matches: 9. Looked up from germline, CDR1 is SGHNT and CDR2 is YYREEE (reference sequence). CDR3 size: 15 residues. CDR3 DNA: TGTGCCAGCAGCTTAGCTAGCGGCAGAGCTAATGAGCAGTTCTTC. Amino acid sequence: CASSLASGRANEQFF.

CDR3 loop: CASSVLGGRSSPLHF. The CDR3 DNA sequence: TGTGCCAGCAGCGTCTTGGGGGGGCGATCTTCACCCCTCCACTTT. The rearrangement joins TRBV7-2 to TRBJ1-6; possible D gene TRBD1, 6 bases. V was pared by 5 bases and J by 9 bases, with 17 bases between. The germline CDR1 and CDR2 sequences are SGHTA and FQGNSA. The CDR3 runs to 15 residues.

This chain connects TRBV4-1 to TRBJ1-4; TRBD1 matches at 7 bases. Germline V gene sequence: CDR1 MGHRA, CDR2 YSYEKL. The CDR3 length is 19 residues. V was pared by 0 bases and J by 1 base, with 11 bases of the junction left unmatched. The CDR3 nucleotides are TGCGCCAGCAGCCAAGACCCCCTCGACAGGGTCGGAACTAATGAAAAACTGTTTTTT. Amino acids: CASSQDPLDRVGTNEKLFF.

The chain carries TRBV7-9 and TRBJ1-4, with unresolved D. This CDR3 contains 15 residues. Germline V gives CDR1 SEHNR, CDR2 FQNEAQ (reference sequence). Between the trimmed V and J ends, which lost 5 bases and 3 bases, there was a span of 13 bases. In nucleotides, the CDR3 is TGTGCCAGCAGCATTCTTCAACGGGCTAATGAAAAACTGTTTTTT. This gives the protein CASSILQRANEKLFF.

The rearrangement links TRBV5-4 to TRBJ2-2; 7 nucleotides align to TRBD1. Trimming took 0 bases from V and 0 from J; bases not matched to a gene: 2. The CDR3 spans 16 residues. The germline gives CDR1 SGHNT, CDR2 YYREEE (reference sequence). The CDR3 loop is CASSLEGGANTGELFF. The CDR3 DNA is TGTGCCAGCAGCTTGGAAGGGGGCGCGAACACCGGGGAGCTGTTTTTT. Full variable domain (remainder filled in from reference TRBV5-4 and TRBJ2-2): ETGVTQSPTHLIKTRGQQVTLRCSSQSGHNTVSWYQQALGQGPQFIFQYYREEENGRGNFPPRFSGLQFPNYSSELNVNALELDDSALYLCASSLEGGANTGELFFGEGSRLTVL.

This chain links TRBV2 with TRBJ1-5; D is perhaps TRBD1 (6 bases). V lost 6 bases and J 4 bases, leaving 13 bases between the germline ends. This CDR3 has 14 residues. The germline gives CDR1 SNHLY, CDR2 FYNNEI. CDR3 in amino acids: CASSRGTSNQPQHF. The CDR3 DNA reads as TGTGCCAGCAGCCGTGGGACATCAAATCAGCCCCAGCATTTT.

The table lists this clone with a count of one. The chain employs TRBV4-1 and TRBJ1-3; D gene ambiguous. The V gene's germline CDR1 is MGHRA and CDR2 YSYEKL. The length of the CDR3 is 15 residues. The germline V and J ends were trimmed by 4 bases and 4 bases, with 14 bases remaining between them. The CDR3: CASSRSWTGGNTIYF. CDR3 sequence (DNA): TGCGCCAGCAGCCGTTCATGGACGGGGGGAAACACCATATATTTT.

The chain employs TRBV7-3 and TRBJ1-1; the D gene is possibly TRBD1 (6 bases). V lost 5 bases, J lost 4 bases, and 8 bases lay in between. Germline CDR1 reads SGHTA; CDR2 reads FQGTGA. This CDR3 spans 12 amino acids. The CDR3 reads CASSQTGTEAFF. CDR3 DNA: TGTGCCAGCAGCCAGACAGGCACTGAAGCTTTCTTT.

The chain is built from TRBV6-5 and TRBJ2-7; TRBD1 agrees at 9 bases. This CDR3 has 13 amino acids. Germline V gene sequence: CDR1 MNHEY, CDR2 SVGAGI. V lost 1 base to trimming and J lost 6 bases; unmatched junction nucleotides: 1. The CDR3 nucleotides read TGTGCCAGCAGTTACTACAGGGGGCGCGAGCAGTACTTC. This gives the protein CASSYYRGREQYF.

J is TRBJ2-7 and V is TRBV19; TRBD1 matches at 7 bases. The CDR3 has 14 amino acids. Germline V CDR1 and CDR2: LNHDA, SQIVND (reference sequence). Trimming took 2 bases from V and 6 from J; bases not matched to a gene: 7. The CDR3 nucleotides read TGTGCCAGTAGTATAACAACAGGGGTCGGCGAGCAGTACTTC. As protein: CASSITTGVGEQYF.

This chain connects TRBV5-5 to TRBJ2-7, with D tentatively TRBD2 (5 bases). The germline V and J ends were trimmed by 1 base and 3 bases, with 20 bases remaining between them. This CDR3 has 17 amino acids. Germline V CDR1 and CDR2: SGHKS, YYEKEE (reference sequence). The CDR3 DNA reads TGTGCCAGCAGCTTGCGGTCCGGACTCCTGAGCGGCTACGAGCAGTACTTC. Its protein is CASSLRSGLLSGYEQYF.

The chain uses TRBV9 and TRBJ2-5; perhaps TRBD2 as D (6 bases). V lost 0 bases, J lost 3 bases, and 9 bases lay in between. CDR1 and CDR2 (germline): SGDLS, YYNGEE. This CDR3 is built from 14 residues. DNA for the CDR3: TGTGCCAGCAGCGTAGGACTAGGTAAAGAGACCCAGTACTTC. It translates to CASSVGLGKETQYF.

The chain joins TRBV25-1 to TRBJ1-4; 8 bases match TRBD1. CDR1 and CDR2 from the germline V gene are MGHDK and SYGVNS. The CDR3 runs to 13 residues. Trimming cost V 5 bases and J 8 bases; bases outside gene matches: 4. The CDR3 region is CASSHTGGEKLFF. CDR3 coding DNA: TGTGCCAGCAGTCACACAGGGGGGGAAAAACTGTTTTTT.

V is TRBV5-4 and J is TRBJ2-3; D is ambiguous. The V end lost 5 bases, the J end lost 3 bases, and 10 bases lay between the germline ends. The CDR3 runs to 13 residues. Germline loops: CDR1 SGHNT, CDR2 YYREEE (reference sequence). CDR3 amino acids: CASSLPGTDTQYF. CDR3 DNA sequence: TGTGCCAGCAGTCTTCCCGGGACAGATACGCAGTATTTT.

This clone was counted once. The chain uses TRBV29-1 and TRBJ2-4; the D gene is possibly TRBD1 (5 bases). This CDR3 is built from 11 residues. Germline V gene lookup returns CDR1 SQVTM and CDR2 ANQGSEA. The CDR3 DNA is TGCAGTGCAGGGTTGGCGAACATTCAGTACTTC. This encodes CSAGLANIQYF.

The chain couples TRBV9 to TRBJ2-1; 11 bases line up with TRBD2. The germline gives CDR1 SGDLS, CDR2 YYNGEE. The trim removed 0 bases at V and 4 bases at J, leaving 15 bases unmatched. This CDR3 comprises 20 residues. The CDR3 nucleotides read TGTGCCAGCAGCGTAGGATTAGCGGGGGGGCCCTCCTTTCCTTACAATGAGCAGTTCTTC. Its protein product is CASSVGLAGGPSFPYNEQFF.

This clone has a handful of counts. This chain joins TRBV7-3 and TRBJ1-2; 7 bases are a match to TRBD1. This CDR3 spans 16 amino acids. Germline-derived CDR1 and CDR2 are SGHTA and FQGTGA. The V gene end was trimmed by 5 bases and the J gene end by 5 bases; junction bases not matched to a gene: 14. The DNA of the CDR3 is TGTGCCAGCAGCGAAACGGTTGCAGGGGGGTCATATGGCTACACCTTC. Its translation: CASSETVAGGSYGYTF.

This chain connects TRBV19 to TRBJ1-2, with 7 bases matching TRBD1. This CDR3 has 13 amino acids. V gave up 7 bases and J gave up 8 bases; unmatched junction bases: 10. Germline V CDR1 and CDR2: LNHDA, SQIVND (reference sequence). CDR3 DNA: TGTGCCAGTAAGAACCCCGGACAGGACGGCTACACCTTC. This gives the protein CASKNPGQDGYTF.

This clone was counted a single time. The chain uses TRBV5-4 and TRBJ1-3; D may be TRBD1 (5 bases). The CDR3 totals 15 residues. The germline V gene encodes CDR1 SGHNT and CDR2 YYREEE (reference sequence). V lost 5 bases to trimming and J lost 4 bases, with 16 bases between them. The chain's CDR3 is CASSREPGKGNTIYF. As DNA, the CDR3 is TGTGCCAGCAGTCGTGAGCCAGGGAAGGGAAACACCATATATTTT.

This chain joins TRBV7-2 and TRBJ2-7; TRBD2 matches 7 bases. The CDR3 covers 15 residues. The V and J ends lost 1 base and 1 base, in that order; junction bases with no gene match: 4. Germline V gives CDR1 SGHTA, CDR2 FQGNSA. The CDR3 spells CASSLGGGRSYEQYF. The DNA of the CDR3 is TGTGCCAGCAGCTTAGGGGGGGGAAGGTCCTACGAGCAGTACTTC.

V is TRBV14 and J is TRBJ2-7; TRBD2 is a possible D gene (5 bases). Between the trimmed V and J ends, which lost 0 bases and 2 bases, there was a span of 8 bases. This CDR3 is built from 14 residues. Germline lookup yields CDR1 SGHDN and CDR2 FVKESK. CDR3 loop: CASSQDRGAYEQYF. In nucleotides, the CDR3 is TGTGCCAGCAGCCAAGATCGGGGTGCCTACGAGCAGTACTTC.

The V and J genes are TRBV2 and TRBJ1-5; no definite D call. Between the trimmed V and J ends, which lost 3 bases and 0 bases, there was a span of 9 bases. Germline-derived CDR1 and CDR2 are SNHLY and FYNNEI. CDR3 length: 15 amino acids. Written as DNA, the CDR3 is TGTGCCAGCAGTGAGGGCAGTTATAGCAATCAGCCCCAGCATTTT. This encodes CASSEGSYSNQPQHF.

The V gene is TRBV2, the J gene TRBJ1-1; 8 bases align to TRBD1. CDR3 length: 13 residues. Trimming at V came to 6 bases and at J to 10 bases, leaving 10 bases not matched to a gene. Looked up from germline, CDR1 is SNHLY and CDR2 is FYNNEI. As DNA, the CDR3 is TGTGCCAGCAGGGAGGTGGTCGGGACAGGAGCTTTCTTT. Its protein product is CASREVVGTGAFF.

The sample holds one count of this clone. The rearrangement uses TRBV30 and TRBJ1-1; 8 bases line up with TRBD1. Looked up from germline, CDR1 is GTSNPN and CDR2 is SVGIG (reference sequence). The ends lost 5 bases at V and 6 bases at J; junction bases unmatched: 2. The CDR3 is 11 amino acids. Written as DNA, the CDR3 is TGTGCCTGGGCGACAGGGGCTGAAGCTTTCTTT. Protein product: CAWATGAEAFF.

CDR3 protein: CASSIDGTGAQPQHF. The CDR3 DNA follows: TGTGCCAGTAGTATAGATGGGACAGGAGCCCAGCCCCAGCATTTT. The V call is TRBV19, the J call TRBJ1-5; the match to TRBD1 covers 8 bases. The V gene's germline CDR1 is LNHDA and CDR2 SQIVND (reference sequence). Trimming took 0 bases from V and 7 from J; bases not matched to a gene: 5. The CDR3 extends over 15 amino acids.

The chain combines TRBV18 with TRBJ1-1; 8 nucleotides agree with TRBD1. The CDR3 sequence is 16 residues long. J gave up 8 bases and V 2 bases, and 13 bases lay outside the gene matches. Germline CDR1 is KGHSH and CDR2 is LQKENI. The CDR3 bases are TGTGCCAGCTCACCATTACGGGGACAGGATGGTCCCGAAGCTTTCTTT. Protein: CASSPLRGQDGPEAFF.

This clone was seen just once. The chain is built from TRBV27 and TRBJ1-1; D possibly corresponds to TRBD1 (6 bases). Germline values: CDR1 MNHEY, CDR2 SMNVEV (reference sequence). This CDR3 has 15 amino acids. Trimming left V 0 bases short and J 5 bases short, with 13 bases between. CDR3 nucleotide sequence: TGTGCCAGCAGTTTATCATCGGGGGGCTGGACTGAAGCTTTCTTT. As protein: CASSLSSGGWTEAFF.